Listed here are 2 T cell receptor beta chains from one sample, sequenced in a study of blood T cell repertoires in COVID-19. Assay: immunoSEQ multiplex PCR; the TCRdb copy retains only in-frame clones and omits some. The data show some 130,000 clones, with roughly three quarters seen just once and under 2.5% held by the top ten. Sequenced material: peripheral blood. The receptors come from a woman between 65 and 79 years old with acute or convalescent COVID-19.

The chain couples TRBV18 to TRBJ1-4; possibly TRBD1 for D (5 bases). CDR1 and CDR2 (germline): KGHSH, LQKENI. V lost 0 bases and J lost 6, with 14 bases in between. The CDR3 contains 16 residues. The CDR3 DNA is TGTGCCAGCTCACCACCCCAGGGAGGGCCTGATGAAAAACTGTTTTTT. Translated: CASSPPQGGPDEKLFF.

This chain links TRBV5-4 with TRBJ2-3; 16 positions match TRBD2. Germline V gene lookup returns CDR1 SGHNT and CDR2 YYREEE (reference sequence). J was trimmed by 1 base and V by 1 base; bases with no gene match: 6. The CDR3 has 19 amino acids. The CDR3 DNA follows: TGTGCCAGCAGCTTGCCGGGACTAGCGGGAGGGAGCGGCACAGATACGCAGTATTTT. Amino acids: CASSLPGLAGGSGTDTQYF. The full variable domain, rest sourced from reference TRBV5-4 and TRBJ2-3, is ETGVTQSPTHLIKTRGQQVTLRCSSQSGHNTVSWYQQALGQGPQFIFQYYREEENGRGNFPPRFSGLQFPNYSSELNVNALELDDSALYLCASSLPGLAGGSGTDTQYFGPGTRLTVL.